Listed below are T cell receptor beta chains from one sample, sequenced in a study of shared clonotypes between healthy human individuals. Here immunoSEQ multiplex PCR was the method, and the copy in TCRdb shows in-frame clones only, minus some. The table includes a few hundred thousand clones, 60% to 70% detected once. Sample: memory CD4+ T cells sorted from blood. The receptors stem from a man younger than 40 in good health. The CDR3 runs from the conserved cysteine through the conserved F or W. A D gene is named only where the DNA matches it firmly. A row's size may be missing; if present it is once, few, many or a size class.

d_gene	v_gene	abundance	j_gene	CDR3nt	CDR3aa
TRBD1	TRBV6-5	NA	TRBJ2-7	TGTGCCAGCAGTTACTCGACAGGGGGACCCTACGAGCAGTACTTC	CASSYSTGGPYEQYF
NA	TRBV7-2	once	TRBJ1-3	TGTGCCAGCAAAATGACAAGCTCTGGAAACACCATATATTTT	CASKMTSSGNTIYF
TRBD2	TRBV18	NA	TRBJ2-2	TGTGCCAGCTCACTTGTCGGGCTAGCGGCCGACTTAACCGGGGAGCTGTTTTTT	CASSLVGLAADLTGELFF
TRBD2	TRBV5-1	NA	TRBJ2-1	TGCGCCAGCAGCGGGGGACTAGCGGGGGACAATGAGCAGTTCTTC	CASSGGLAGDNEQFF
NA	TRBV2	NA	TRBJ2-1	TGTGCCAGCAGTTCCCGGGACCACGGGTACAATGAGCAGTTCTTC	CASSSRDHGYNEQFF
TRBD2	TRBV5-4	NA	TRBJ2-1	TGTGCCAGCAGCTTCATGGGACTAGGGTTATCGTTGAATGAGCAGTTCTTC	CASSFMGLGLSLNEQFF
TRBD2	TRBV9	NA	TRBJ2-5	TGTGCCAGCAGCGTAGTAGCTAGCGGGATAGAGACCCAGTACTTC	CASSVVASGIETQYF
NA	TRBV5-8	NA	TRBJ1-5	TGTGCCAGCAGCTTGCCCCCTTATAGCAATCAGCCCCAGCATTTT	CASSLPPYSNQPQHF
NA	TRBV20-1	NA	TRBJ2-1	TGCAGTCCTCTAGCAGCGAATGAGCAGTTCTTC	CSPLAANEQFF
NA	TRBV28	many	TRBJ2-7	TGTGCCAGCAGAACCATGGGCTACGGCTACGAGCAGTACTTC	CASRTMGYGYEQYF
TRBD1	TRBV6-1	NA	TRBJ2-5	TGTGCCAGCAGTTCAGGGGGAGCTGGGGAGACCCAGTACTTC	CASSSGGAGETQYF
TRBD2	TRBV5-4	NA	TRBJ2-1	TGTGCCAGCAGCCCCCTAGCAAATGGACTAGCGGGCGTTAAGCCTGAGCAGTTCTTC	CASSPLANGLAGVKPEQFF
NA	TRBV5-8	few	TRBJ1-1	TGTGCCAGCAGCTCCCACGGGGGGGACACTGAAGCTTTCTTT	CASSSHGGDTEAFF
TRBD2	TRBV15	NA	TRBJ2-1	TGTGCCACCAGCGCAGGACTAGCGGGAGGGCCGTTGGATGAGCAGTTCTTC	CATSAGLAGGPLDEQFF
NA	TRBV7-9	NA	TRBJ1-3	TGTGCCTGCGAGTGGGGCTCTGGAAACACCATATATTTT	CACEWGSGNTIYF
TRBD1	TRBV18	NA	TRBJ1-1	TGTGCCAGCTCATCACAGGGGGCTCGATGGGGAGCTTTCTTT	CASSSQGARWGAFF
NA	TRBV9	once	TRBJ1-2	TGTGCCAGTACCCCCGGGCTCGCAGATGGCTACACCTTC	CASTPGLADGYTF
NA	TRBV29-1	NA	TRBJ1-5	TGCAGCGTTGAATGGGACAACAATCAGCCCCAGCATTTT	CSVEWDNNQPQHF
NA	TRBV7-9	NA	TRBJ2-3	TGTGCCAGCAGCCCTTCGTCTCTGTTGGGAGGCACAGATACGCAGTATTTT	CASSPSSLLGGTDTQYF
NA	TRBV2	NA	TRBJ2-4	TGTGCCAGCAGTGAGAAGGTGAGGAGCATTCAGTACTTC	CASSEKVRSIQYF
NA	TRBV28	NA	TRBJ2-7	TGTGCCAGCAGTCCACCGGGAGAGCGATACGAGCAGTACTTC	CASSPPGERYEQYF
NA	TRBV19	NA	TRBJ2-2	TGTGCCAGTAGTATAGGGACGGGGTTCGGAGCCGGGGAGCTGTTTTTT	CASSIGTGFGAGELFF
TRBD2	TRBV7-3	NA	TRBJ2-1	TGTGCCAGCAGCCCCGGGACTAGCGGGGTCAGGAATGAGCAGTTCTTC	CASSPGTSGVRNEQFF
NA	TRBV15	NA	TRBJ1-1	TGTGCCACACAGGGAGGGTACACTGAAGCTTTCTTT	CATQGGYTEAFF
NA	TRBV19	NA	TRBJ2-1	TGTGCCAGTAGTATCTGGGGGCGCCTGGGGTACAATGAGCAGTTCTTC	CASSIWGRLGYNEQFF
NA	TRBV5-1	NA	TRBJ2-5	TGCGCCAGCAGCTTATCCGTAGGAGTATGGTACTTC	CASSLSVGVWYF
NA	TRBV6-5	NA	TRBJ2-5	TGTGCCAGCAGTTACTCGAGGGAGACCCAGTACTTC	CASSYSRETQYF
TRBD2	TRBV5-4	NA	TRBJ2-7	TGTGCCAGCAGCCCTATAGCGGGATCAGCCGAGCAGTACTTC	CASSPIAGSAEQYF
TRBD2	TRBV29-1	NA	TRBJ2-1	TGCAGCGTTGAAGGTGGCGGGAGAAGATACAATGAGCAGTTCTTC	CSVEGGGRRYNEQFF
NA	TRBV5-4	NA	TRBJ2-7	TGTGCCAGCAGCTTTCCGGGACCTCCCTACGAGCAGTACTTC	CASSFPGPPYEQYF
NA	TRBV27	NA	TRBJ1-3	TGTGCCAGCATGCGGGACAACAACTCTGGAAACACCATATATTTT	CASMRDNNSGNTIYF
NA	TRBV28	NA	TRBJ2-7	TGTGCCAGCAGCCTAACTTCCAAGGAGCAGTACTTC	CASSLTSKEQYF
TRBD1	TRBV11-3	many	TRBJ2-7	TGTGCCAGCAGCTGCAGACAGGGGCCTGCCTTC	CASSCRQGPAF
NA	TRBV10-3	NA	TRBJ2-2	TGTGCCATCAGTGAGGGTCCCGGGGAGCTGTTTTTT	CAISEGPGELFF
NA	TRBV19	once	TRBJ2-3	TGTGCCAGTAGTATGGGGCAATCTAGCACAGATACGCAGTATTTT	CASSMGQSSTDTQYF
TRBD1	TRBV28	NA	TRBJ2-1	TGTGCCAGCAGTTCATGGACAGGGGGATACAATGAGCAGTTCTTC	CASSSWTGGYNEQFF
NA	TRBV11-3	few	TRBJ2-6	TGTGCCAGCAGCTTCGGGTTGGCGTCTGGGGCCAACGTCCTGACTTTC	CASSFGLASGANVLTF
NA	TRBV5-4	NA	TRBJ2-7	TGTGCCAGCAGCTTGTCGGCGCGGAGCTCCTACGAGCAGTACTTC	CASSLSARSSYEQYF
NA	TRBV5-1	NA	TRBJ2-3	TGCGCCAGCAGCTTGGCCATCTTTAGCACAGATACGCAGTATTTT	CASSLAIFSTDTQYF
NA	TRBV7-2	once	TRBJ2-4	TGTGCCAGCAGCTTAGATAGCCCTCCAGCCAAAAACATTCAGTACTTC	CASSLDSPPAKNIQYF